This T cell receptor (beta chain) was sequenced in a study of blood T cell repertoires in COVID-19. Libraries were prepared by immunoSEQ multiplex PCR; TCRdb keeps only in-frame clonotypes and omits some of them. The repertoire has approximately 160,000 clones, approximately 82% of them found once; the top ten carry 4% to 4.5%. V trimming: 4 bases; J trimming: 7 bases; junction bases outside the gene matches: 6. This CDR3 spans 15 amino acids. The germline V gene encodes CDR1 ENHRY and CDR2 SYGVKD. This clone turned up a few times. Sequencing was carried out using PBMCs or T cells enriched from blood (not recorded which). The chain links TRBV10-3 to TRBJ2-1; 11 bases align to TRBD1. The clonotype comes from a woman aged 45-65 years who had recovered from COVID-19. Written as DNA, the CDR3 is TGTGCCATCAGTGGTCGGACAGGGGGCGGGAATGAGCAGTTCTTC. The encoded protein is CAISGRTGGGNEQFF.